This TCR beta chain originates from a study of T cell responses to AZD1222 COVID-19 vaccine. General observations from the study: Most donors were white British, females outnumbered males, and clonal diversity was possibly underestimated.

The ends lost 1 base at V and 7 bases at J; junction bases unmatched: 4. The CDR3 is 13 residues long. Germline V lookup: CDR1 GTSNPN, CDR2 SVGIG (reference sequence). Concerning this clone: Its antigen is still unknown.

The assay was immunoSEQ multiplex PCR, and TCRdb's table has in-frame clones only and misses some. In the table there are about 60,000 clones, just over 90% of which are singletons. The source of this sequence is an adult who received the MenACWY meningococcal vaccine as a control. This material consisted of peripheral blood, taken 28 days after the second dose of the MenACWY control vaccine. V is TRBV30 and J is TRBJ1-2; 9 nucleotides agree with TRBD1. This CDR3 is CAWSADRGRGYTF. The CDR3, as DNA: TGTGCCTGGAGTGCGGACAGGGGACGTGGCTACACCTTC.